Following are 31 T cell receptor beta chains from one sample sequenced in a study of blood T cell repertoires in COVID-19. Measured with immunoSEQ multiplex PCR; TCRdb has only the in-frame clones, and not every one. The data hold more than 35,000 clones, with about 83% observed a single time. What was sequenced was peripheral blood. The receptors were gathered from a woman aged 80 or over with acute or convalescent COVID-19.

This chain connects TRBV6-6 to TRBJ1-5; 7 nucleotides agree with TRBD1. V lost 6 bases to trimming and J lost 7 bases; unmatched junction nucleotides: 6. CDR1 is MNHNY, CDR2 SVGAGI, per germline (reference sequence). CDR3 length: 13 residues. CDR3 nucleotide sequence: TGTGCCAGCAGGACTACAGGGGACCAGCCCCAGCATTTT. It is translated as CASRTTGDQPQHF.

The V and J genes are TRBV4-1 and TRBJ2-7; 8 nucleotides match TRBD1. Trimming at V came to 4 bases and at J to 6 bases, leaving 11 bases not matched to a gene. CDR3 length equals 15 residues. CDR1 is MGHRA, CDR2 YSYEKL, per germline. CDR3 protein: CASSPDRGRVSEQYF. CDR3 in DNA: TGCGCCAGCAGCCCTGACAGGGGAAGGGTGTCCGAGCAGTACTTC.

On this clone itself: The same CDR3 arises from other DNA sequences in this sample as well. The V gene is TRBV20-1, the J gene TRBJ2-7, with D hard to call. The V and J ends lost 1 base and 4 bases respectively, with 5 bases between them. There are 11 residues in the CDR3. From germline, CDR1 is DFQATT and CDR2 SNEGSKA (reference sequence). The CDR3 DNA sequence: TGCAGTGCTAGAGGGCCTTACGAGCAGTACTTC. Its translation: CSARGPYEQYF.

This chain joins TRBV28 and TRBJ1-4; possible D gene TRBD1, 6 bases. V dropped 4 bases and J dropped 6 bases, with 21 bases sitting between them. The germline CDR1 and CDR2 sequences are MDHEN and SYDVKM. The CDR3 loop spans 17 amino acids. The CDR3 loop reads CASSSPGTTRQDEKLFF. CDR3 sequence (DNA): TGTGCCAGCAGTTCTCCCGGGACAACCAGACAGGATGAAAAACTGTTTTTT.

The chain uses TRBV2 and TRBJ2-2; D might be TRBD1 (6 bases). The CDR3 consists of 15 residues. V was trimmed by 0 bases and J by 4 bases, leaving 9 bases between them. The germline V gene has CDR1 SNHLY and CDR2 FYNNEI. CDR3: CASSEAGAATGELFF. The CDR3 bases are TGTGCCAGCAGTGAAGCGGGGGCTGCCACCGGGGAGCTGTTTTTT. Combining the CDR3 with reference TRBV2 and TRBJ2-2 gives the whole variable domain EPEVTQTPSHQVTQMGQEVILRCVPISNHLYFYWYRQILGQKVEFLVSFYNNEISEKSEIFDDQFSVERPDGSNFTLKIRSTKLEDSAMYFCASSEAGAATGELFFGEGSRLTVL.

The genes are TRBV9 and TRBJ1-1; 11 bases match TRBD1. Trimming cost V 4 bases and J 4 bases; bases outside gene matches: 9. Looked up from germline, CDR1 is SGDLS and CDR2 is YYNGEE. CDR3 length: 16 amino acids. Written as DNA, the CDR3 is TGTGCCAGCAGCCCTTGGGACAGGGGGTTGGGCACTGAAGCTTTCTTT. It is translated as CASSPWDRGLGTEAFF.

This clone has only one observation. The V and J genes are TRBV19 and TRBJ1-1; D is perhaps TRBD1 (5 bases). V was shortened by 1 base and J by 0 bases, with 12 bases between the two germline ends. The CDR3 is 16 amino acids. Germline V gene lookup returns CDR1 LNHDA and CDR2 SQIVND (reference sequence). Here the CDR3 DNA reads TGTGCCAGTAGTATAGCAGCAGGGATCATGAACACTGAAGCTTTCTTT. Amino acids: CASSIAAGIMNTEAFF.

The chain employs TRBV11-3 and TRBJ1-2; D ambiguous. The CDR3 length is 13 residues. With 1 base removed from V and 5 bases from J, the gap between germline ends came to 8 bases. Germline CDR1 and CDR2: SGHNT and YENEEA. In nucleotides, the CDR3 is TGTGCCAGCAGCTTAGGGAGGTCGTATGGCTACACCTTC. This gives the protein CASSLGRSYGYTF. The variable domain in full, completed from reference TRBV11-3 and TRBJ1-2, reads EAGVVQSPRYKIIEKKQPVAFWCNPISGHNTLYWYLQNLGQGPELLIRYENEEAVDDSQLPKDRFSAERLKGVDSTLKIQPAELGDSAVYLCASSLGRSYGYTFGSGTRLTVV.

CDR3 DNA: TGCGCCAGCAGCTTGGGAGGGCTAGCCAATTACAATGAGCAGTTCTTC. Amino acid sequence: CASSLGGLANYNEQFF. V and J are TRBV5-1 and TRBJ2-1, with D possibly TRBD2 on 5 matching bases. In germline, CDR1 is SGHRS, CDR2 YFSETQ. V lost 0 bases and J lost 4, with 14 bases in between. The CDR3 runs 16 residues.

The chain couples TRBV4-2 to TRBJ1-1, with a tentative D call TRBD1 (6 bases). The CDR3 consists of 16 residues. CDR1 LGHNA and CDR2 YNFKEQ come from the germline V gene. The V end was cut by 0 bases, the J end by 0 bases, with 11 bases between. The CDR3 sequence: CASSQDRGALNTEAFF. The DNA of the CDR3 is TGTGCCAGCAGCCAAGATCGGGGGGCTTTGAACACTGAAGCTTTCTTT.

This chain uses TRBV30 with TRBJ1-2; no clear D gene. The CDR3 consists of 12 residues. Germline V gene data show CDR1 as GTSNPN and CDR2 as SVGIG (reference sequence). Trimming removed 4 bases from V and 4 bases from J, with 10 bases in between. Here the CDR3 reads CAWTRQAYGYTF. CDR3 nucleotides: TGTGCCTGGACCAGGCAGGCCTATGGCTACACCTTC.

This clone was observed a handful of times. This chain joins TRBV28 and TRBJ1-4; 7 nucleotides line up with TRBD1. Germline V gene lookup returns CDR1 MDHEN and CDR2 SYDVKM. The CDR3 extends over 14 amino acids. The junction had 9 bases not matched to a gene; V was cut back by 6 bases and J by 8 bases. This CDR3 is CASRPTGAGEKLFF. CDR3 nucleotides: TGTGCCAGCAGACCCACAGGGGCGGGAGAAAAACTGTTTTTT.

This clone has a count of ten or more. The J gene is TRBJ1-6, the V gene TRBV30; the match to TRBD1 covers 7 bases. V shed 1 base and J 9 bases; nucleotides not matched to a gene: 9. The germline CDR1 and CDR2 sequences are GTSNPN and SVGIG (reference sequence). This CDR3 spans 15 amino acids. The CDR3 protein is CAWSGTTGRSSPLHF. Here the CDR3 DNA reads TGTGCCTGGAGTGGGACGACAGGGAGGAGTTCACCCCTCCACTTT.

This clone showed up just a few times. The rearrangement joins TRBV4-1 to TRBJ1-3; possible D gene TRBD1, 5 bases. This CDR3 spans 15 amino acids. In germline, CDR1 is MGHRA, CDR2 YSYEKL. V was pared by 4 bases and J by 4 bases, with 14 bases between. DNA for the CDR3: TGCGCCAGCAGCCCTGGAGGGGTATCGGGAAACACCATATATTTT. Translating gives CASSPGGVSGNTIYF.

CDR3 loop: CASSFGVPPGDTQYF. CDR3 sequence (DNA): TGCGCCAGCAGCTTCGGAGTACCGCCGGGAGATACGCAGTATTTT. The gene calls are TRBV5-1 and TRBJ2-3; D is uncertain. Trimming removed 2 bases at V and 5 bases at J, with 15 bases between. Per the germline V gene, CDR1 is SGHRS and CDR2 is YFSETQ. CDR3 length: 15 residues.

CDR3 sequence reads: CASSDSWTGSGHEQFF. In DNA form, the CDR3 reads TGCGCCAGCAGTGATTCATGGACAGGCTCGGGCCATGAGCAGTTCTTC. This chain joins TRBV10-1 and TRBJ2-1; 7 bases are a match to TRBD1. CDR3 size: 16 residues. V was pared by 3 bases and J by 8 bases, with 13 bases of the junction left unmatched. Germline V lookup: CDR1 WNHNN, CDR2 SYGVQD (reference sequence).

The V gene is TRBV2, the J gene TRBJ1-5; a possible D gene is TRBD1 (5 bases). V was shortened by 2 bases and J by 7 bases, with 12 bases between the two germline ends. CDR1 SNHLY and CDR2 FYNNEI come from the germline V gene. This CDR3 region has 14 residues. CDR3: CASSEIRGTQPQHF. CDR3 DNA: TGTGCCAGCAGTGAAATAAGGGGAACCCAGCCCCAGCATTTT.

For the CDR3, the DNA is TGCGCCAGCAGCTGGGGGACAACGAACACCGGGGAGCTGTTTTTT. Its translation: CASSWGTTNTGELFF. J is TRBJ2-2 and V is TRBV5-1; maybe TRBD1 (6 bases). This CDR3 is 15 amino acids long. The germline V gene encodes CDR1 SGHRS and CDR2 YFSETQ. The V end lost 3 bases, the J end lost 0 bases, and 9 bases lay between the germline ends.

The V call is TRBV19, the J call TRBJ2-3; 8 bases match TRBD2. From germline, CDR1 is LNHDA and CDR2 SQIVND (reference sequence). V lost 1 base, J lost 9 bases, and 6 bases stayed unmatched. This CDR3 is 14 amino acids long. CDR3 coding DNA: TGTGCCAGTAGTATAGGAGCGGGGGTTGACACGCAGTATTTT. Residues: CASSIGAGVDTQYF.

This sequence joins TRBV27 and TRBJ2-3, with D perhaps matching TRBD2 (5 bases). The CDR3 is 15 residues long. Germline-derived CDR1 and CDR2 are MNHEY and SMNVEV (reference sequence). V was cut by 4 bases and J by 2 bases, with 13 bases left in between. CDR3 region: CASSSLLDITDTQYF. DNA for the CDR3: TGTGCCAGCAGTTCGCTACTAGACATCACAGATACGCAGTATTTT.

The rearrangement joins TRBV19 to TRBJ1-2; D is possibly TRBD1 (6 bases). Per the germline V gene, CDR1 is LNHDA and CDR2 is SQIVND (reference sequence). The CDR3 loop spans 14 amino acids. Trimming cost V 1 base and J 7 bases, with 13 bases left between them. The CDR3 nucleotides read TGTGCCAGTAGTATAGCCCAGGGGCTGCGTGGCTACACCTTC. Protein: CASSIAQGLRGYTF.

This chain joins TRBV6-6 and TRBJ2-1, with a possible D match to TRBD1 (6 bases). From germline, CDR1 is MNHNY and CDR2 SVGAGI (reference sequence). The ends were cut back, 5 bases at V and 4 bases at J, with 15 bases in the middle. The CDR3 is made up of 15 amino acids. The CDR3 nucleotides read TGTGCCAGCAGTAGATCGACAGGCAGATACAATGAGCAGTTCTTC. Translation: CASSRSTGRYNEQFF.

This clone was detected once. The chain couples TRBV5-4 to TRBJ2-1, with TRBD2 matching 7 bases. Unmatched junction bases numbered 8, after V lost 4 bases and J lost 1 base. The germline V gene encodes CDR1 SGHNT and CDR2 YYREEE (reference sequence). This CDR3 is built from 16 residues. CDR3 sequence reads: CASSPSGSGSYNEQFF. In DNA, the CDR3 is TGTGCCAGCAGCCCGAGTGGTAGCGGGTCCTACAATGAGCAGTTCTTC.

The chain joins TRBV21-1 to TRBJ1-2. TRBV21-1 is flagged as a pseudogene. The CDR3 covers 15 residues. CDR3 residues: CASSKRGQPPKDYTF. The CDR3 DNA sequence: TGTGCCAGCAGCAAAAGAGGGCAGCCCCCGAAGGACTACACCTTC.

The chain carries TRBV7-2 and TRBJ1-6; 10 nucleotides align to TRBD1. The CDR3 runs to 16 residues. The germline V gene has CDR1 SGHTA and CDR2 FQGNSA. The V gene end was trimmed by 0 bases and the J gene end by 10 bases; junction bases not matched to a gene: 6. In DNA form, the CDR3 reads TGTGCCAGCAGCTTAGCCCGACAGGGGGCAAGATCACCCCTCCACTTT. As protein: CASSLARQGARSPLHF. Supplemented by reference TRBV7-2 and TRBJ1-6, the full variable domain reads GAGVSQSPSNKVTEKGKDVELRCDPISGHTALYWYRQSLGQGLEFLIYFQGNSAPDKSGLPSDRFSAERTGGSVSTLTIQRTQQEDSAVYLCASSLARQGARSPLHFGNGTRLTVT.

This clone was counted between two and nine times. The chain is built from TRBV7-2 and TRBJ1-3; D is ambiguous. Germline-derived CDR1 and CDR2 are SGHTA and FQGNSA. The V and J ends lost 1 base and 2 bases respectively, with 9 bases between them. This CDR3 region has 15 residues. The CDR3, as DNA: TGTGCCAGCAGCTTAGAAACAGTGGCTGGAAACACCATATATTTT. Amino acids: CASSLETVAGNTIYF.

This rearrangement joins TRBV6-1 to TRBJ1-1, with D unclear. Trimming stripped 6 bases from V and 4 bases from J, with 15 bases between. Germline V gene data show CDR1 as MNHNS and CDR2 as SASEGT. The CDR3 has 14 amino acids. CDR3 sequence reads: CASSRSPEVTEAFF. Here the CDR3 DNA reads TGTGCCAGCAGCCGCAGTCCGGAGGTCACTGAAGCTTTCTTT.

CDR3: CSASGGYVTEASQPQHF. CDR3 sequence (DNA): TGCAGTGCTAGTGGTGGTTACGTGACAGAAGCTAGTCAGCCCCAGCATTTT. V gene TRBV20-1 combines with J gene TRBJ1-5, with TRBD1 as a possible D gene (5 bases). This CDR3 comprises 17 residues. CDR1 and CDR2 from the germline V gene are DFQATT and SNEGSKA (reference sequence). Trimming stripped 3 bases from V and 6 bases from J, with 24 bases between.

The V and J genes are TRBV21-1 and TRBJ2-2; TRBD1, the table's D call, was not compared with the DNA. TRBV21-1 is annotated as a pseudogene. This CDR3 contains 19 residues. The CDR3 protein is CASSPRDRNPLKDTGELFF. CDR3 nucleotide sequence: TGTGCCAGCAGCCCCCGGGACAGGAACCCCCTGAAGGACACCGGGGAGCTGTTTTTT.

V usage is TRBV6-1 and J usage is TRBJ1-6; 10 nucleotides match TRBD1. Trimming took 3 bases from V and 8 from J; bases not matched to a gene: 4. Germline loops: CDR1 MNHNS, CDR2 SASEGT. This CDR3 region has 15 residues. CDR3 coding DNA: TGTGCCAGCAGTGAGGGACAGGGGATTGATTCACCCCTCCACTTT. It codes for CASSEGQGIDSPLHF.

The CDR3 protein is CASSLTNPGDRYGNTIYF. DNA of the CDR3: TGTGCCAGCAGTCTTACTAACCCAGGCGACAGATACGGAAACACCATATATTTT. The chain couples TRBV28 to TRBJ1-3; a weak D match, TRBD1 (5 bases). Germline loops: CDR1 MDHEN, CDR2 SYDVKM. V dropped 5 bases and J dropped 4 bases, with 24 bases sitting between them. The CDR3 runs 18 residues.